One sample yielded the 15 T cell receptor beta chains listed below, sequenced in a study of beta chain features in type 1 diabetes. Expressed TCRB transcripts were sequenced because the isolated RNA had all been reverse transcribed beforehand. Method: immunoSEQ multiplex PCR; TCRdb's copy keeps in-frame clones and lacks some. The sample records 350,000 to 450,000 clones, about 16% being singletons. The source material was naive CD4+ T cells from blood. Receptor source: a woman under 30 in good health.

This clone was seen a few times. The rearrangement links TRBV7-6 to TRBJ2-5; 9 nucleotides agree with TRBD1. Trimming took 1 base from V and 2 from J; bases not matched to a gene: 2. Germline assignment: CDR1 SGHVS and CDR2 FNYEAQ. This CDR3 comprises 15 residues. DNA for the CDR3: TGTGCCAGCAGCTTAGGGGGACAGGGTCAAGAGACCCAGTACTTC. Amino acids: CASSLGGQGQETQYF.

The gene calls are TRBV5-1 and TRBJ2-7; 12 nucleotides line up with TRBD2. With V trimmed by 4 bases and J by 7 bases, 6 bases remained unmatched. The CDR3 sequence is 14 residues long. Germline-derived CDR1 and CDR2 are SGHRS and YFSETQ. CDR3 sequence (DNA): TGCGCCAGCAGCATGACTAGCGGGAGTTTGGAGCAGTACTTC. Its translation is CASSMTSGSLEQYF.

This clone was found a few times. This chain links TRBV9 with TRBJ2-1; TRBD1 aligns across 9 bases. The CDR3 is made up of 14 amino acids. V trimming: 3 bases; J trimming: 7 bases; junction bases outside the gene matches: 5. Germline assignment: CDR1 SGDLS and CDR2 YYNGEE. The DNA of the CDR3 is TGTGCCAGCAGCGATCCGGGACAGGGAAATGAGCAGTTCTTC. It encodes CASSDPGQGNEQFF.

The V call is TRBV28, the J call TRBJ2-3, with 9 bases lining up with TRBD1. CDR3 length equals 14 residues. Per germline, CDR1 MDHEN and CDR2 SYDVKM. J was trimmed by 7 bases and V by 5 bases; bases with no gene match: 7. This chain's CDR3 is CASSPQDRGHTQYF. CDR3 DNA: TGTGCCAGCAGTCCCCAGGACAGGGGTCATACGCAGTATTTT.

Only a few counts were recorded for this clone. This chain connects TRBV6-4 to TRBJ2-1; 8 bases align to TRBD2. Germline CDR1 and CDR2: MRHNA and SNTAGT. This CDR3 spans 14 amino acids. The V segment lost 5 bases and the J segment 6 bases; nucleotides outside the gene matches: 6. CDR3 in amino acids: CASSLTSGINEQFF. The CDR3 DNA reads TGTGCCAGCAGTTTAACTAGCGGCATCAATGAGCAGTTCTTC.

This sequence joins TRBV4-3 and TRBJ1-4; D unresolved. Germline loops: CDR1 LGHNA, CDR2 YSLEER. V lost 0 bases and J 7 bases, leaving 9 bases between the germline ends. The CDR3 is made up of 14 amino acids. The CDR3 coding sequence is TGCGCCAGCAGCCAAGATTATGCGGTTGAAAAACTGTTTTTT. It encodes CASSQDYAVEKLFF.

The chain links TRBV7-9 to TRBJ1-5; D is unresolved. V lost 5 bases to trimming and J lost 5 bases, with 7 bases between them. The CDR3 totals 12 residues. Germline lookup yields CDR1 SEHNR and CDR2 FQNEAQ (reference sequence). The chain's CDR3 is CASSNRHQPQHF. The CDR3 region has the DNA TGTGCCAGCAGCAATCGTCATCAGCCCCAGCATTTT.

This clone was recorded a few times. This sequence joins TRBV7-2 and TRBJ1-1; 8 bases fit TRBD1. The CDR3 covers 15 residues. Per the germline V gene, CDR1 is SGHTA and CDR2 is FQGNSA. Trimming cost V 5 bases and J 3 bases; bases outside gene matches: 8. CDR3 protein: CASSRAQGAYTEAFF. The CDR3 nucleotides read TGTGCCAGCAGCCGGGCCCAGGGGGCTTACACTGAAGCTTTCTTT.

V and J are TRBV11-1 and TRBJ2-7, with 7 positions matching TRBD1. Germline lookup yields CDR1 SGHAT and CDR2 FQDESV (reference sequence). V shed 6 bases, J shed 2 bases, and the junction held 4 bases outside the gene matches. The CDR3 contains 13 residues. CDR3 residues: CASRPTGTYEQYF. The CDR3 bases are TGTGCCAGCAGACCGACAGGGACCTACGAGCAGTACTTC.

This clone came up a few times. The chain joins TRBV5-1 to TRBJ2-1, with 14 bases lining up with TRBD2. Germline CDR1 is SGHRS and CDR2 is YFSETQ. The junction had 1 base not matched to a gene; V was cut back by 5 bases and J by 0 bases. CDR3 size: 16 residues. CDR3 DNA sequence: TGCGCCAGCAGGGGACTAGCGGGGGTCTCCTACAATGAGCAGTTCTTC. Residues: CASRGLAGVSYNEQFF.

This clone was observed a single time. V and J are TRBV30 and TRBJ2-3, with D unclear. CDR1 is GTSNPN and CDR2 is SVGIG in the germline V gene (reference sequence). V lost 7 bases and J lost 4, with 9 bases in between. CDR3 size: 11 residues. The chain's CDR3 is CASSLSDTQYF. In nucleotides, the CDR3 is TGTGCCTCCTCACTCTCAGATACGCAGTATTTT.

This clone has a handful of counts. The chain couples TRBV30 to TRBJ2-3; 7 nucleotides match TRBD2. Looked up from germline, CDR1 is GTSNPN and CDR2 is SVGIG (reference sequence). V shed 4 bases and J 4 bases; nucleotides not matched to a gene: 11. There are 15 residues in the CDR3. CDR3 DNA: TGTGCCTGGAATAAAGCGGGAACATACCCAGATACGCAGTATTTT. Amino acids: CAWNKAGTYPDTQYF. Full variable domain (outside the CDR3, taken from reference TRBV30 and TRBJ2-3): SQTIHQWPATLVQPVGSPLSLECTVEGTSNPNLYWYRQAAGRGLQLLFYSVGIGQISSEVPQNLSASRPQDRQFILSSKKLLLSDSGFYLCAWNKAGTYPDTQYFGPGTRLTVL.

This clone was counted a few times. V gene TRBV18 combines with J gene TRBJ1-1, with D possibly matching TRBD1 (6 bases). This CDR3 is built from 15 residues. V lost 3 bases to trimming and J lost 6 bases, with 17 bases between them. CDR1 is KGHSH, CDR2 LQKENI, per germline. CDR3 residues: CASSPAEGGQAEAFF. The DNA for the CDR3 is TGTGCCAGCTCACCGGCGGAGGGGGGGCAGGCTGAAGCTTTCTTT. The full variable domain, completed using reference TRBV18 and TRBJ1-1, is NAGVMQNPRHLVRRRGQEARLRCSPMKGHSHVYWYRQLPEEGLKFMVYLQKENIIDESGMPKERFSAEFPKEGPSILRIQQVVRGDSAAYFCASSPAEGGQAEAFFGQGTRLTVV.

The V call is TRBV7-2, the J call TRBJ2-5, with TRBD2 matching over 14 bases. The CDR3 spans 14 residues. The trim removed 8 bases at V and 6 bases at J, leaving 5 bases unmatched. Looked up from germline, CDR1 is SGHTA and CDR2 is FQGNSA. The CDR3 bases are TGTGCCAGCGGGACTAGCGGGAGTCCGAAGACCCAGTACTTC. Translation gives CASGTSGSPKTQYF.

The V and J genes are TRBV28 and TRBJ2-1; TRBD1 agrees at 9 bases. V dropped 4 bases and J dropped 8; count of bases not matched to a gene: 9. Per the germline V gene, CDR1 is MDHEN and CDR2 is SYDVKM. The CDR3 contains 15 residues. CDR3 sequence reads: CASSSQGAKSDEQFF. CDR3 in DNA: TGTGCCAGCAGTTCACAGGGGGCGAAGTCCGATGAGCAGTTCTTC. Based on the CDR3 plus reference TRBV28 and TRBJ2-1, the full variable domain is DVKVTQSSRYLVKRTGEKVFLECVQDMDHENMFWYRQDPGLGLRLIYFSYDVKMKEKGDIPEGYSVSREKKERFSLILESASTNQTSMYLCASSSQGAKSDEQFFGPGTRLTVL.